This T cell receptor beta chain was profiled in a study of CD8+ T cells in alopecia areata. Following extraction, RNA underwent reverse transcription to cDNA, which served as the sequencing template. The assay was immunoSEQ multiplex PCR, and TCRdb's table has in-frame clones only and misses some. The sample yields 150,000 to 200,000 clones, about 54% seen once. This clone was counted only a few times. Other DNA sequences from this sample encode an identical CDR3 as well. The sample was CD4+ T cells sorted from blood. This clonotype was obtained from a human donor in good health.

In DNA, the CDR3 is TGCAGCGTTGAAGGGACAGGTGCCTACGAGCAGTACTTC. This codes for CSVEGTGAYEQYF. V gene TRBV29-1 combines with J gene TRBJ2-7; 7 bases align to TRBD1. CDR1 is SQVTM, CDR2 ANQGSEA, per germline. CDR3 length: 13 residues. V lost 1 base and J lost 2; bases outside the gene matches: 2.